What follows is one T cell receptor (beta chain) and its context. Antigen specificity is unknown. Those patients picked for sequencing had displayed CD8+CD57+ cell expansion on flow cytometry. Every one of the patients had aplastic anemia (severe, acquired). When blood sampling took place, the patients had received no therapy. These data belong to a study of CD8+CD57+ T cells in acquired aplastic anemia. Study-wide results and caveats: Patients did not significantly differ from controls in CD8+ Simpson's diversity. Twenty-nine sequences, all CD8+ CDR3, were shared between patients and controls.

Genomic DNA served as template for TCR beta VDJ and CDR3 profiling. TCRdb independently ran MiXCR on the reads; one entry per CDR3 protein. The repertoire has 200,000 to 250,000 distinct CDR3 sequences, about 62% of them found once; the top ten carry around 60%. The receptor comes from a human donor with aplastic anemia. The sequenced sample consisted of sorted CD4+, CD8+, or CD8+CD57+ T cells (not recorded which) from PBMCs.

The CDR3 loop reads CASSVGTTNTIYF. For the CDR3, the DNA is TGTGCCAGCAGCGTAGGTACGACGAACACCATATATTTT. The chain joins TRBV9 to TRBJ1-3; D not resolved. Germline CDR1 SGDLS, CDR2 YYNGEE. This CDR3 is built from 13 residues. V lost 0 bases and J 7 bases, leaving 8 bases between the germline ends.